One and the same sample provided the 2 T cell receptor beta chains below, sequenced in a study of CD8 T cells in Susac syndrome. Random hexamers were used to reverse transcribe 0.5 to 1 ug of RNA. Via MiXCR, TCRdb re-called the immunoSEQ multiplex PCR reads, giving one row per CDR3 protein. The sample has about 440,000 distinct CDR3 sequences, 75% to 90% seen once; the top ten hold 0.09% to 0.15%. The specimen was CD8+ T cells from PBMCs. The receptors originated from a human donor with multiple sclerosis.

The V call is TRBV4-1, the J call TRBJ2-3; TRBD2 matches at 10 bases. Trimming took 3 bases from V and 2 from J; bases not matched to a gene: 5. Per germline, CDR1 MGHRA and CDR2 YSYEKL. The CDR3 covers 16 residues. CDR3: CASSQEGLADTDTQYF. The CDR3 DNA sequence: TGCGCCAGCAGCCAGGAAGGACTAGCGGACACAGATACGCAGTATTTT.

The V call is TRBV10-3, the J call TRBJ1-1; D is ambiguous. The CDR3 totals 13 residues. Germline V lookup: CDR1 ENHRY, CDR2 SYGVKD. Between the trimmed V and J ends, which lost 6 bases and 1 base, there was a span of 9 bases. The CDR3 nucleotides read TGTGCCATCAGAAGAAGATGGAACACTGAAGCTTTCTTT. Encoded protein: CAIRRRWNTEAFF.